This paragraph covers one TCR beta chain sequence. These data come from a study of blood T cell repertoires in COVID-19. Study overall: The samples span acute and convalescent COVID-19 from the United States, Italy and Spain. PBMCs, B-cell-depleted T cells, or T cells provided the cDNA or gDNA that made up the material.

In the original analysis: Amplification of reference gene primers was used by the study to estimate nucleated cell counts. The protocol was immunoSEQ multiplex PCR, while the TCRdb copy is restricted to in-frame clones and leaves out a portion. That table is the source of V, J and clone size, and D and trimming were worked out from the DNA. The sample consists of 100,000 to 150,000 clones, 85% of them appearing once. The CDR3 has 14 amino acids. Trimming pared 1 base from V and 5 bases from J, leaving 9 bases between. Germline CDR1 and CDR2: SGHNT and YENEEA. The receptor comes from a woman of 80 years or more with acute or convalescent COVID-19. This chain uses TRBV11-3 with TRBJ2-1; a weak D match, TRBD1 (5 bases). Source material: peripheral blood. CDR3 sequence: CASSLGVGHNEQFF. The CDR3 nucleotides read TGTGCCAGCAGCTTAGGGGTGGGGCACAATGAGCAGTTCTTC.